This T cell receptor beta chain was captured in a study of T cells after yellow fever vaccination. V gave up 4 bases and J gave up 6 bases, with 15 bases separating them. Germline values: CDR1 MNHEY, CDR2 SMNVEV (reference sequence). The CDR3 contains 14 residues. This clonotype appeared a few times. Study outcomes and limitations: Most clones from primary vaccination resurfaced after the booster (around 97% CD4, 88% CD8).

MiXCR, applied by TCRdb to the 5' RACE reads, yields one record per CDR3 protein. The data show roughly 48,000 distinct CDR3 sequences, about 6.6% seen once. Sequencing used CD8+ T cells not binding an NS4B(214-222) dextramer, sorted from PBMCs, obtained 45 days after the first yellow fever vaccination. The genes are TRBV27 and TRBJ1-2; D possibly corresponds to TRBD1 (6 bases). This TCR was recovered from a man younger than 35 who received the YFV17D yellow fever vaccine. The CDR3 DNA reads as TGTGCCAGCAGTTGGGGGCAATTAGGGGATGGCTACACCTTC. Encoded protein: CASSWGQLGDGYTF.